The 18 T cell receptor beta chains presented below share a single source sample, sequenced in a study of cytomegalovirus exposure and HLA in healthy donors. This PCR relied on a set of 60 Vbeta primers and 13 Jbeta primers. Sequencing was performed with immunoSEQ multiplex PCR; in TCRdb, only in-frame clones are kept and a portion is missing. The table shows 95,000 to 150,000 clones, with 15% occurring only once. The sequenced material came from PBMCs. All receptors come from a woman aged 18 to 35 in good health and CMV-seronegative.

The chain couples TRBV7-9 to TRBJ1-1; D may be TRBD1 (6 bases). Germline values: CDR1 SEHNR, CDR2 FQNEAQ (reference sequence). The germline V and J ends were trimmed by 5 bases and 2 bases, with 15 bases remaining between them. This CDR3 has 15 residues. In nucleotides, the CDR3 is TGTGCCAGCAGCAGTTCCAGGGGATTAAACACTGAAGCTTTCTTT. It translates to CASSSSRGLNTEAFF.

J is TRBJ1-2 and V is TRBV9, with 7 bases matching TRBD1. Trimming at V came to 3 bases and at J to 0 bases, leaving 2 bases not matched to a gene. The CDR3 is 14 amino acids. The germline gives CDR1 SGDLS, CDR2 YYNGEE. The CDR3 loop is CASSAGQSNYGYTF. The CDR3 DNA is TGTGCCAGCAGCGCGGGACAGTCTAACTATGGCTACACCTTC.

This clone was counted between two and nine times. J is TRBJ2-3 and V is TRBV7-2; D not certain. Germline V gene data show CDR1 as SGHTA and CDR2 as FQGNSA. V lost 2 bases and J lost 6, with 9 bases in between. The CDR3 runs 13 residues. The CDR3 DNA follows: TGTGCCAGCAGCTTAACCTACCCCGATACGCAGTATTTT. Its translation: CASSLTYPDTQYF.

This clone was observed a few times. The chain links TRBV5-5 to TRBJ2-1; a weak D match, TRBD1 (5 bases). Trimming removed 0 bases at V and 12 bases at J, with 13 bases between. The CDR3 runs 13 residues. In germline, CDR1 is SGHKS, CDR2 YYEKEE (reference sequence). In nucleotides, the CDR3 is TGTGCCAGCAGCTTGGCGGGCAGGGTGGGGCAGTTCTTC. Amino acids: CASSLAGRVGQFF.

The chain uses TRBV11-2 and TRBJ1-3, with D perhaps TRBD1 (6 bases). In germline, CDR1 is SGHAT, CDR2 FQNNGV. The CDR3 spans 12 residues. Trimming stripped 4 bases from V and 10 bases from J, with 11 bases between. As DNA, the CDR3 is TGTGCCAGCAGCTCCGCAGGGGAAACCATATATTTT. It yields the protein CASSSAGETIYF. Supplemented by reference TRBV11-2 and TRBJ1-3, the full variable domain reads EAGVAQSPRYKIIEKRQSVAFWCNPISGHATLYWYQQILGQGPKLLIQFQNNGVVDDSQLPKDRFSAERLKGVDSTLKIQPAKLEDSAVYLCASSSAGETIYFGEGSWLTVV.

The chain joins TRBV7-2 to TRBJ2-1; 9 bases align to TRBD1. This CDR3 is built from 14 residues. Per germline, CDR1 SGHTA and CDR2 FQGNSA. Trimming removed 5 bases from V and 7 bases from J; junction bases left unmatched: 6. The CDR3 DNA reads TGTGCCAGCAGCACAAGGACAGGGGTTAATGAGCAGTTCTTC. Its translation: CASSTRTGVNEQFF. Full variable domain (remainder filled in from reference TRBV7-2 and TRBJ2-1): GAGVSQSPSNKVTEKGKDVELRCDPISGHTALYWYRQSLGQGLEFLIYFQGNSAPDKSGLPSDRFSAERTGGSVSTLTIQRTQQEDSAVYLCASSTRTGVNEQFFGPGTRLTVL.

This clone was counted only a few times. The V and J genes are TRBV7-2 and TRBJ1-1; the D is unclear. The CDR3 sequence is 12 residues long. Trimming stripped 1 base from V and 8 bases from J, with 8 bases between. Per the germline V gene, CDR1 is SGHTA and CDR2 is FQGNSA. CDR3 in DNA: TGTGCCAGCAGCTTAGGCCCCAGAGAAGCTTTCTTT. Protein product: CASSLGPREAFF.

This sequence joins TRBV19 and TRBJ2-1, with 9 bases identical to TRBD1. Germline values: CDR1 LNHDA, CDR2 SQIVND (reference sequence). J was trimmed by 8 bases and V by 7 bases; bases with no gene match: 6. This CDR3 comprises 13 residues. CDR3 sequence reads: CASTGQGFYEQFF. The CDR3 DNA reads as TGTGCCAGTACCGGACAGGGGTTTTATGAGCAGTTCTTC.

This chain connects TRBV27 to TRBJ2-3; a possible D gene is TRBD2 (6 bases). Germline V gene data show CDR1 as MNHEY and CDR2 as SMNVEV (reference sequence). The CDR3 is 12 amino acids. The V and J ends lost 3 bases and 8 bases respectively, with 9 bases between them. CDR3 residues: CASSLRGGTQYF. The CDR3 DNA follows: TGTGCCAGCAGTTTGAGGGGAGGTACGCAGTATTTT.

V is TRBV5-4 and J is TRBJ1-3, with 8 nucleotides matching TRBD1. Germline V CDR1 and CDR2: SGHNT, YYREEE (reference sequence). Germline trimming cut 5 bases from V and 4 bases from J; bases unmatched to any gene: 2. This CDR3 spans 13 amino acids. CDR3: CASRDRAGNTIYF. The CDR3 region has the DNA TGTGCCAGCAGGGACAGGGCCGGAAACACCATATATTTT.

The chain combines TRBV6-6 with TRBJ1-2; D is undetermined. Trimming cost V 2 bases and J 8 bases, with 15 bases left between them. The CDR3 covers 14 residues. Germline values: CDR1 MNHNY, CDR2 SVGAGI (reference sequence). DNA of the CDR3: TGTGCCAGCAGTTACGAGGTCCCCTCTAGGGGCTACACCTTC. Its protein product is CASSYEVPSRGYTF.

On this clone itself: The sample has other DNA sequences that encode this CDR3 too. The CDR3 nucleotides read TGTGCCAGCAGTTGGGGAGAACAGCCCCAGCATTTT. This encodes CASSWGEQPQHF. The chain employs TRBV28 and TRBJ1-5; no firm D call. The CDR3 has 12 amino acids. The germline gives CDR1 MDHEN, CDR2 SYDVKM. Trimming shortened V by 4 bases and J by 7 bases, and 8 bases separated the two germline ends. The variable domain in full, completed from reference TRBV28 and TRBJ1-5, reads DVKVTQSSRYLVKRTGEKVFLECVQDMDHENMFWYRQDPGLGLRLIYFSYDVKMKEKGDIPEGYSVSREKKERFSLILESASTNQTSMYLCASSWGEQPQHFGDGTRLSIL.

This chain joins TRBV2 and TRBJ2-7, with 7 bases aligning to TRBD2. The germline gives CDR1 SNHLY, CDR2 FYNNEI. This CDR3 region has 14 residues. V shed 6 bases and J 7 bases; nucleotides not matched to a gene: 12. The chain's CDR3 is CASRTLEGAGEQYF. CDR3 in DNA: TGTGCCAGCAGAACACTAGAGGGAGCGGGGGAGCAGTACTTC. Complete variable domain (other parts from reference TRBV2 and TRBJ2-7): EPEVTQTPSHQVTQMGQEVILRCVPISNHLYFYWYRQILGQKVEFLVSFYNNEISEKSEIFDDQFSVERPDGSNFTLKIRSTKLEDSAMYFCASRTLEGAGEQYFGPGTRLTVT.

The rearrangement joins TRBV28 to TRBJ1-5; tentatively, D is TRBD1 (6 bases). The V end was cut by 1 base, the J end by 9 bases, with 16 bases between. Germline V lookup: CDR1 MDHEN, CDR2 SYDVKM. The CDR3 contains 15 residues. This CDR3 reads CASSLSDRLTGPQHF. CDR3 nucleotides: TGTGCCAGCAGTTTATCCGACCGATTGACAGGGCCCCAGCATTTT.

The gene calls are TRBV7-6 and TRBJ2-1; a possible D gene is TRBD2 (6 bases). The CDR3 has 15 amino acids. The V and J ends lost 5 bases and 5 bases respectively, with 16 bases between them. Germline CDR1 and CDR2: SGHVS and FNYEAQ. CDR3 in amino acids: CASSPAGSYDNEQFF. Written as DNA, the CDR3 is TGTGCCAGCAGCCCTGCGGGGAGCTACGACAATGAGCAGTTCTTC. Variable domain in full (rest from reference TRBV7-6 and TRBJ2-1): GAGVSQSPRYKVTKRGQDVALRCDPISGHVSLYWYRQALGQGPEFLTYFNYEAQQDKSGLPNDRFSAERPEGSISTLTIQRTEQRDSAMYRCASSPAGSYDNEQFFGPGTRLTVL.

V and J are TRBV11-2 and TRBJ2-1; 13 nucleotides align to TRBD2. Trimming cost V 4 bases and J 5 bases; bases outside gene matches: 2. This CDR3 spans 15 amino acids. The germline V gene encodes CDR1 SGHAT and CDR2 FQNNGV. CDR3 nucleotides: TGTGCCAGCAGCTACGGGACTAGCGGGAACAATGAGCAGTTCTTC. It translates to CASSYGTSGNNEQFF.

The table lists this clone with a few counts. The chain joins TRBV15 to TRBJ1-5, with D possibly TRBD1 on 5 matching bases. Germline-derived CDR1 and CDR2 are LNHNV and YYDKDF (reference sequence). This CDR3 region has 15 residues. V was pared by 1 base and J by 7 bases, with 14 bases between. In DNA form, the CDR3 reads TGTGCCACCAGCAGAGCCTTGGGGGGGGACCAGCCCCAGCATTTT. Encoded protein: CATSRALGGDQPQHF.

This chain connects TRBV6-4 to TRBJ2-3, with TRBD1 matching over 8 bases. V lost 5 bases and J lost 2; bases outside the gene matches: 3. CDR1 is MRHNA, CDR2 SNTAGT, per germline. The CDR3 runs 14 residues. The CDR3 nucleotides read TGTGCCAGCAGTACAGGGGGAACCACAGATACGCAGTATTTT. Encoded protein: CASSTGGTTDTQYF.